Given below is one TCR beta chain in context. V gave up 4 bases and J gave up 2 bases; unmatched junction bases: 10. The CDR3 contains 16 residues. CDR1 is MNHEY and CDR2 is SMNVEV in the germline V gene (reference sequence). Some clones are missing from TCRdb's copy, which holds only in-frame ones; the method was immunoSEQ multiplex PCR. The sample lists approximately 170,000 clones, about 85% occurring once. This record comes from a study of blood T cell repertoires in COVID-19. The overall study: The origin of the acute and convalescent COVID-19 samples was the United States, Italy and Spain.

This clonotype was sampled from a man aged 55 to 70 with acute or convalescent COVID-19. The chain links TRBV27 to TRBJ1-2; 7 bases agree with TRBD1. The specimen sequenced was peripheral blood. The DNA of the CDR3 is TGTGCCAGCAGTTCCACGACAGGGCACAAAAACTATGGCTACACCTTC. Translated: CASSSTTGHKNYGYTF.